This is a list of T cell receptor beta chains from one sample in a study of prognosis after radiotherapy for stage I lung cancer. TCRdb ran MiXCR on the multiplex PCR reads and lists one entry per CDR3 protein. The table includes over 25,000 distinct CDR3 sequences, around 42% detected once. The sample in question was PBMCs, obtained before or after stereotactic body radiation therapy (not recorded which). The receptors were gathered from a donor of 50 years or more with non-small cell lung cancer. Both conserved end residues are part of each CDR3. The D gene is left open where the match is weak. Clone size is not always given. Where it is, it says once, few, many or a class for expanded clones.

d_gene,abundance,v_gene,j_gene,CDR3nt,CDR3aa
-,many,TRBV27,TRBJ2-3,TGTGCCAGCAGTTCCCACACAGATACGCAGTATTTT,CASSSHTDTQYF
TRBD2,many,TRBV19,TRBJ2-1,TGTGCCAGTAGTATACTAGCGGGAGGCTCCTACAATGAGCAGTTCTTC,CASSILAGGSYNEQFF
TRBD1,many,TRBV29-1,TRBJ1-5,TGCAGCGTTGTCCTCAGGGGGGGACAGGTGGGGACCCAGCATTTT,CSVVLRGGQVGTQHF
-,many,TRBV12-3/TRBV12-4,TRBJ1-1,TGTGCCAGCAGTTTAGTGGGGATGAACACTGAAGCTTTCTTT,CASSLVGMNTEAFF
TRBD2,-,TRBV27,TRBJ2-1,TGTGCCAGCAGCCCCACGGCGGGGGGTTATGAGCAGTTCTTC,CASSPTAGGYEQFF
-,many,TRBV5-1,TRBJ2-3,TGCGCCAGCAGCTTGGGGAACCAAGGCACAGATACGCAGTATTTT,CASSLGNQGTDTQYF
-,many,TRBV6-5,TRBJ2-7,TGTGCCAGCAGTTACTCGAAGAACTACGAGCAGTACTTC,CASSYSKNYEQYF
-,medium-sized,TRBV12-3/TRBV12-4,TRBJ1-5,TGTGCCAGCACCAAACAGGGCCAGCCCCAGCATTTT,CASTKQGQPQHF
TRBD1,-,TRBV28,TRBJ2-2,TGTGCCAGCAGTTTTGGGACAGTCGCCTCTTCGGAGGAGCTGTTTTTT,CASSFGTVASSEELFF
TRBD2,medium-sized,TRBV28,TRBJ2-7,TGTGCCAGCAAAGGTGGACTAGCGGGGGCCTTCTCCTACGAGCAGTACTTC,CASKGGLAGAFSYEQYF
TRBD1,-,TRBV28,TRBJ1-5,TGTGCCAGCAGGGAATCGGGGACAGGGTGCAATCATCCCCAGCATTTT,CASRESGTGCNHPQHF
TRBD1,-,TRBV5-1,TRBJ1-6,TGCGCCAGCAGCTTGGCGACAGGGAAAAATTCACCCCTCCACTTT,CASSLATGKNSPLHF
-,-,TRBV6-1,TRBJ2-1,TGTGCCAGCAGTGAACTGGCGGGCCAAGGTGAGCAGTTCTTC,CASSELAGQGEQFF
-,-,TRBV28,TRBJ1-1,TGTGCCAGCCCCGGGGCCGGGGCGGACACTGAAGCTTTCTTT,CASPGAGADTEAFF
-,-,TRBV6-1,TRBJ2-3,TGTGCCAGCAGTGAGGGGGCATGCGGGTATACGCAGTATTTT,CASSEGACGYTQYF
-,-,TRBV12-3/TRBV12-4,TRBJ2-1,TGTGCCATCAGTGTCCTGACAGAAAATGAGCAGTTCTTC,CAISVLTENEQFF
-,many,TRBV5-6,TRBJ2-7,TGTGCCAGCAGCAACCCCGGGGTCGGGTACGAGCAGTACTTC,CASSNPGVGYEQYF